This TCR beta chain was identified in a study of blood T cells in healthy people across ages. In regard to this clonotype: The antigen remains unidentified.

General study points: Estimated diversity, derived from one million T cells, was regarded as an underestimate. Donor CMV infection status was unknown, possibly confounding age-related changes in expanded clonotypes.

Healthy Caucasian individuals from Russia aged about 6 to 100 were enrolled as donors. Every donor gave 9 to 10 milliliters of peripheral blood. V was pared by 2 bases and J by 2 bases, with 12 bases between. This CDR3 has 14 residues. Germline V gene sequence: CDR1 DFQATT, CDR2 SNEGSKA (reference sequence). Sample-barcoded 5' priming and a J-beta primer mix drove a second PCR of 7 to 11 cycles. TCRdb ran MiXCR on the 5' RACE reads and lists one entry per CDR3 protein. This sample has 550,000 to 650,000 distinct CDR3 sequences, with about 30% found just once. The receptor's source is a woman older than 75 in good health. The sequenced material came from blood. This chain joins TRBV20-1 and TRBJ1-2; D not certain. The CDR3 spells CSARPPLRNYGYTF. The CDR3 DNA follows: TGCAGTGCTAGACCCCCCTTGAGGAACTATGGCTACACCTTC.